Below, one TCR beta chain is given with its context. The source of the sample is a study of blood T cell repertoires in COVID-19. The V and J ends lost 3 bases and 3 bases, in that order; junction bases with no gene match: 2. The CDR3 is 15 amino acids. The germline gives CDR1 SGHAT, CDR2 FQNNGV. Clones were sequenced by immunoSEQ multiplex PCR, and TCRdb holds only the in-frame ones, with some missing. Among 250,000 or so clones listed, 85% were seen once. The sample comprised peripheral blood. The clonotype originates from a woman aged 60-75 years with active or convalescent COVID-19. The rearrangement uses TRBV11-2 and TRBJ1-3; 10 positions match TRBD1. CDR3 region: CASSLTGGFGNTIYF. CDR3 DNA: TGTGCCAGCAGCTTGACAGGGGGCTTTGGAAACACCATATATTTT. Based on the CDR3 plus reference TRBV11-2 and TRBJ1-3, the full variable domain is EAGVAQSPRYKIIEKRQSVAFWCNPISGHATLYWYQQILGQGPKLLIQFQNNGVVDDSQLPKDRFSAERLKGVDSTLKIQPAKLEDSAVYLCASSLTGGFGNTIYFGEGSWLTVV.